Listed below are T cell receptor beta chains from one sample, sequenced in a study of blood T cell repertoires in COVID-19. Data came from immunoSEQ multiplex PCR; TCRdb stores just in-frame clones and leaves some out. The top ten clones hold approximately 1.2% of a sample with some 210,000 clones, under 95% of them seen once. Sequencing was done on a sample of peripheral blood. These receptors came from a man aged 25-45 years with acute or convalescent COVID-19. The CDR3 runs from the conserved cysteine through the conserved F or W. A D gene is named only where the DNA matches it firmly. Size tells how often a clone was seen (once, few, many) or the class of an expanded clone, and some rows leave it out.

v_call	j_call	d_call	clone_size	cdr3_nt	cdr3_aa
TRBV10-2	TRBJ1-1	NA	NA	TGCGCCAGCAGCCTAAGGACAGCTGAAGCTTTCTTT	CASSLRTAEAFF
TRBV7-8	TRBJ2-7	TRBD1	NA	TGTGCCAGCAGCACCGACAGGGGCGCTATCTCCTACGAGCAGTACTTC	CASSTDRGAISYEQYF
TRBV18	TRBJ2-2	NA	NA	TGTGCCAGCTCACCTGTCGGGGTTCCCGGGGAGCTGTTTTTT	CASSPVGVPGELFF
TRBV5-1	TRBJ1-5	TRBD1	NA	TGCGCCAGCAGCTTGGACGGACAGGGCAATCAGCCCCAGCATTTT	CASSLDGQGNQPQHF
TRBV7-8	TRBJ1-2	TRBD1	NA	TGTGCCAGCAGCCTCAGCGGACAGGGGGACTATGGCTACACCTTC	CASSLSGQGDYGYTF
TRBV9	TRBJ1-2	NA	NA	TGTGCCAGCAGGGAAGGGGGGGCTAACTATGGCTACACCTTC	CASREGGANYGYTF
TRBV5-4	TRBJ2-1	NA	once	TGTGCTACTCTCCCCGGAGGGGTACACAATGAGCAGTTCTTC	CATLPGGVHNEQFF
TRBV3-1/TRBV3-2	TRBJ2-1	NA	NA	TGTGCCAGCAGCCAGAGGGCGGCGGGACAGCACTCCTACAATGAGCAGTTCTTC	CASSQRAAGQHSYNEQFF
TRBV2	TRBJ1-2	NA	NA	TGTGCCAGCAGTGATAATTCGAGGCGCGGCTACACCTTC	CASSDNSRRGYTF
TRBV3-1/TRBV3-2	TRBJ1-2	TRBD1	NA	TGTGCCAGCAGTCATACCGGGACAGGGACCTATGGCTACACCTTC	CASSHTGTGTYGYTF
TRBV20-1	TRBJ1-2	NA	NA	TGCAGTGCTAGAGACATCTATGGCTACACCTTC	CSARDIYGYTF
TRBV12-3/TRBV12-4	TRBJ2-1	NA	NA	TGTGCCAGCAGACCCCAGGGCTACAATGAGCAGTTCTTC	CASRPQGYNEQFF
TRBV28	TRBJ2-6	NA	NA	TGTGCCATACAGCTTTCTGGGGCCAACGTCCTGACTTTC	CAIQLSGANVLTF
TRBV7-6	TRBJ2-3	TRBD1	NA	TGTGCCAGCAGCCTACTGACAGGGCAATCGGATACGCAGTATTTT	CASSLLTGQSDTQYF
TRBV28	TRBJ1-1	NA	NA	TGTGCCAGCAGTCCCCGGGGACTGATGAACACTGAAGCTTTCTTT	CASSPRGLMNTEAFF
TRBV28	TRBJ1-5	TRBD1	NA	TGTGCCAGCAGAGTTTTTTGGGGACAGGGGACTGATCAGCCCCAGCATTTT	CASRVFWGQGTDQPQHF
TRBV28	TRBJ2-3	NA	NA	TGTGCCAGCAACCGGGACTTTCTGCCAGATACGCAGTATTTT	CASNRDFLPDTQYF
TRBV6-4	TRBJ2-3	TRBD1	NA	TGTGCCAGCAGTGATATGGGACAGGGAACAACAGGCGTCGGCACAGATACGCAGTATTTT	CASSDMGQGTTGVGTDTQYF
TRBV19	TRBJ2-7	NA	NA	TGTGCCAGTAGTAAAAGAAGGGGTTCCTACGAGCAGTACTTC	CASSKRRGSYEQYF
TRBV7-9	TRBJ1-1	NA	NA	TGTGCCAGCAGCTTAGGGGCGGGGGAAGCTTTCTTT	CASSLGAGEAFF
TRBV7-9	TRBJ2-1	NA	NA	TGTGCCAGCAGCTTAGGAGTTATAGCGCAGTTCTTC	CASSLGVIAQFF
TRBV28	TRBJ2-7	TRBD1	NA	TGTGCCAGCAGTTTGGGGACAGGGATATACGAGCAGTACTTC	CASSLGTGIYEQYF
TRBV27	TRBJ1-5	NA	NA	TGTGCCAGCAGTTTCGAGGGGGTTCAGCCCCAGCATTTT	CASSFEGVQPQHF
TRBV28	TRBJ1-2	NA	NA	TGTGCCAGCAGTTTAAGTGTAACTCAGGGGGGCTACACCTTC	CASSLSVTQGGYTF
TRBV20-1	TRBJ1-2	TRBD1	NA	TGCAGTGTTACGACAGGGGGTGGCTACACCTTC	CSVTTGGGYTF
TRBV27	TRBJ2-2	TRBD2	NA	TGTGCCAGCAGTCTGGGGGGGGGTCGAACCGGGGAGCTGTTTTTT	CASSLGGGRTGELFF
TRBV5-4	TRBJ1-1	NA	NA	TGTGCCAGCAGGTCAGGGGAAACTGAAGCTTTCTTT	CASRSGETEAFF
TRBV28	TRBJ2-7	NA	NA	TGTGCCAGCTCGGGGACACACCGTTACTACGAGCAGTACTTC	CASSGTHRYYEQYF
TRBV6-1	TRBJ1-1	NA	NA	TGTGCCAGCAGTGAGATCAGGGCGAACACTGAAGCTTTCTTT	CASSEIRANTEAFF
TRBV30	TRBJ1-1	NA	NA	TGTGCCTGGTCAGGGGCAGGGGAAGCTTTCTTT	CAWSGAGEAFF
TRBV9	TRBJ2-2	NA	NA	TGTGCCAGCAGCGTTACAGCGGCTGATGTCGGGGAGCTGTTTTTT	CASSVTAADVGELFF
TRBV5-1	TRBJ1-6	TRBD1	NA	TGCGCCAGCACATTACAGGGGTCCTATAATTCACCCCTCCACTTT	CASTLQGSYNSPLHF
TRBV28	TRBJ1-4	TRBD1	NA	TGTGCCAGCAGTTTAGAAGGACAGGGTTTCAATGAAAAACTGTTTTTT	CASSLEGQGFNEKLFF
TRBV12-2	TRBJ1-6	NA	once	TGTGCAAGTCGCCAAACAGGGCCTACCAATTCACCCCTCCACTTT	CASRQTGPTNSPLHF
TRBV28	TRBJ2-2	NA	NA	TGTGCCAGCTCCTCCGTTTTACAGGGAAAAAAATCGAGTACCGGGGAGCTGTTTTTT	CASSSVLQGKKSSTGELFF
TRBV6-2/TRBV6-3	TRBJ2-5	TRBD2	NA	TGTGCCAGCAGTTACCCATCCGGGACTAGACAAGAGACCCAGTACTTC	CASSYPSGTRQETQYF
TRBV19	TRBJ2-7	NA	NA	TGTGCCAGTAGTATCACAGGCACCTCCGAGCAGTACTTC	CASSITGTSEQYF
TRBV2	TRBJ1-6	NA	NA	TGTGCCAGCAGTGTTGAAGCAGGTGTCTATAATTCACCCCTCCACTTT	CASSVEAGVYNSPLHF
TRBV7-3	TRBJ2-7	TRBD1	NA	TGTGCCAGCAGCGCGAATGGACAGGCCTACGAGCAGTACTTC	CASSANGQAYEQYF
TRBV6-5	TRBJ2-5	TRBD1	NA	TGTGCCAGCAGCGGGACAGATCAAGAGACCCAGTACTTC	CASSGTDQETQYF
TRBV28	TRBJ1-5	NA	NA	TGTGCCAGCAGTTTACTTCAGGGGAGCAATCAGCCCCAGCATTTT	CASSLLQGSNQPQHF